One and the same sample provided the 20 T cell receptor beta chains below, sequenced in a study of shared clonotypes between healthy human individuals. Sequencing was performed with immunoSEQ multiplex PCR; in TCRdb, only in-frame clones are kept and a portion is missing. The data contain around 990,000 clones, roughly 77% of them seen just once; the ten biggest clones take up 0.85% to 1%. Sequences were obtained from memory CD4+ T cells from PBMCs. Subset defined: CD45RA-negative fraction. Receptor source: a man between 18 and 35 years old in good health. Some clones in this sample may be carry-over from other donors' samples.

The rearrangement joins TRBV4-2 to TRBJ2-3; D is unclear. The CDR3 is 15 amino acids. V shed 1 base and J shed 2 bases, with 10 bases lying between them. The V gene's germline CDR1 is LGHNA and CDR2 YNFKEQ. The CDR3 loop reads CASSQVAHSTDTQYF. The CDR3 DNA sequence: TGTGCCAGCAGCCAAGTGGCCCATTCCACAGATACGCAGTATTTT.

The rearrangement uses TRBV5-1 and TRBJ2-1, with 8 bases identical to TRBD2. The ends lost 0 bases at V and 7 bases at J; junction bases unmatched: 9. There are 16 residues in the CDR3. Per the germline V gene, CDR1 is SGHRS and CDR2 is YFSETQ. CDR3 sequence: CASSLEMRSGSNEQFF. Written as DNA, the CDR3 is TGCGCCAGCAGCTTGGAAATGAGGAGCGGGAGTAATGAGCAGTTCTTC.

The chain recombines TRBV18 with TRBJ2-1, with a possible D match to TRBD1 (5 bases). Germline-derived CDR1 and CDR2 are KGHSH and LQKENI. The V end lost 3 bases, the J end lost 2 bases, and 11 bases lay between the germline ends. This CDR3 spans 15 amino acids. CDR3 in DNA: TGTGCCAGCTCACCGCAGGGCTTTGCCTACAATGAGCAGTTCTTC. It yields the protein CASSPQGFAYNEQFF.

This clone was detected ten times or more. This sample includes further DNA sequences coding for the same CDR3. V is TRBV6-5 and J is TRBJ1-2, with D tentatively TRBD1 (5 bases). Germline V gene lookup returns CDR1 MNHEY and CDR2 SVGAGI. The CDR3 loop spans 13 amino acids. Trimming cost V 8 bases and J 8 bases, with 18 bases left between them. CDR3 in amino acids: CASQRGSTDGYTF. Written as DNA, the CDR3 is TGTGCCAGCCAAAGGGGTTCTACGGACGGCTACACCTTC.

This chain joins TRBV6-5 and TRBJ1-2; D uncertain. The length of the CDR3 is 16 residues. Trimming pared 4 bases from V and 2 bases from J, leaving 17 bases between. Germline V gene data show CDR1 as MNHEY and CDR2 as SVGAGI. CDR3 in amino acids: CASSSTPQALNYGYTF. The CDR3 DNA reads as TGTGCCAGCAGTTCAACCCCCCAGGCCCTAAACTATGGCTACACCTTC.

The V gene is TRBV5-1, the J gene TRBJ1-2; D gene unclear. The V end lost 7 bases, the J end lost 0 bases, and 4 bases lay between the germline ends. The CDR3 has 11 residues. Germline V CDR1 and CDR2: SGHRS, YFSETQ. The CDR3 loop reads CASFSNYGYTF. In nucleotides, the CDR3 is TGCGCCAGCTTCTCTAACTATGGCTACACCTTC.

CDR3 sequence (DNA): TGTGCCAGCAGCTTCGGGACAGGGGGCTCCGAGGCGGCTTTCTTT. Translating it yields CASSFGTGGSEAAFF. The V call is TRBV2, the J call TRBJ1-1; 12 nucleotides align to TRBD1. This CDR3 contains 15 residues. Germline lookup yields CDR1 SNHLY and CDR2 FYNNEI. After removal of 6 bases from V and 11 bases from J, the junction contained 13 bases not matched to a gene.

The chain recombines TRBV15 with TRBJ1-3; no reliable D call. Trimming took 0 bases from V and 9 from J, leaving 6 bases between them. CDR3 length equals 12 residues. The germline V gene has CDR1 LNHNV and CDR2 YYDKDF (reference sequence). CDR3 DNA sequence: TGTGCCACCAGCAGAGATTTGACCACCATATATTTT. This translates into CATSRDLTTIYF. The entire variable domain, with the rest obtained from reference TRBV15 and TRBJ1-3, is as follows: DAMVIQNPRYQVTQFGKPVTLSCSQTLNHNVMYWYQQKSSQAPKLLFHYYDKDFNNEADTPDNFQSRRPNTSFCFLDIRSPGLGDTAMYLCATSRDLTTIYFGEGSWLTVV.

This clone was detected a few times. The chain uses TRBV18 and TRBJ2-5; D possibly corresponds to TRBD2 (6 bases). CDR1 is KGHSH, CDR2 LQKENI, per germline. Trimming removed 0 bases at V and 0 bases at J, with 8 bases between. The CDR3 sequence is 15 residues long. The CDR3 bases are TGTGCCAGCTCACCACCCCTAGCGAACCAAGAGACCCAGTACTTC. It translates to CASSPPLANQETQYF.

This sequence joins TRBV19 and TRBJ2-4; D remains unclear. The V and J ends lost 3 bases and 11 bases respectively, with 8 bases between them. CDR1 and CDR2 from the germline V gene are LNHDA and SQIVND (reference sequence). CDR3 length: 11 amino acids. CDR3 sequence (DNA): TGTGCCAGTAGTATTTGGTATTTTCAGTACTTC. Amino acid sequence: CASSIWYFQYF.

This chain joins TRBV27 and TRBJ2-3; D is uncertain. This CDR3 is built from 15 residues. V was cut by 3 bases and J by 4 bases, with 14 bases left in between. Germline CDR1 and CDR2: MNHEY and SMNVEV (reference sequence). CDR3: CASSFPSHQPDTQYF. CDR3 sequence (DNA): TGTGCCAGCAGTTTCCCCAGTCATCAGCCAGATACGCAGTATTTT.

This clone was counted once. The chain links TRBV6-5 to TRBJ1-5, with TRBD1 as a possible D gene (6 bases). The CDR3 has 15 amino acids. Germline V gene sequence: CDR1 MNHEY, CDR2 SVGAGI. V lost 0 bases to trimming and J lost 6 bases, with 12 bases between them. Here the CDR3 DNA reads TGTGCCAGCAGTTACTCTGTAGGGGGAAGTCAGCCCCAGCATTTT. Protein: CASSYSVGGSQPQHF.

As concerns this clone: This sample also contains other DNA sequences that code for the same CDR3. The genes are TRBV5-1 and TRBJ2-1, with 12 positions matching TRBD2. Germline CDR1 and CDR2: SGHRS and YFSETQ. CDR3 length: 15 residues. Trimming took 0 bases from V and 8 from J; bases not matched to a gene: 3. Written as DNA, the CDR3 is TGCGCCAGCAGCTTGGCACTAGCGGGAGGCTATGAGCAGTTCTTC. Translation: CASSLALAGGYEQFF. Supplemented by reference TRBV5-1 and TRBJ2-1, the full variable domain reads KAGVTQTPRYLIKTRGQQVTLSCSPISGHRSVSWYQQTPGQGLQFLFEYFSETQRNKGNFPGRFSGRQFSNSRSEMNVSTLELGDSALYLCASSLALAGGYEQFFGPGTRLTVL.

This clone was detected only once. This sequence joins TRBV19 and TRBJ1-5; TRBD1 agrees at 8 bases. The CDR3 has 15 residues. V dropped 5 bases and J dropped 0; count of bases not matched to a gene: 3. Per germline, CDR1 LNHDA and CDR2 SQIVND (reference sequence). In DNA, the CDR3 is TGTGCCAGTAGTCACGGACAGGGTAGCAATCAGCCCCAGCATTTT. Its translation is CASSHGQGSNQPQHF.

Of note for this clone: Other nucleotide sequences from this sample produce the same CDR3. The chain carries TRBV18 and TRBJ1-5, with D maybe TRBD1 (5 bases). The germline CDR1 and CDR2 sequences are KGHSH and LQKENI. The V end lost 2 bases, the J end lost 2 bases, and 13 bases lay between the germline ends. CDR3 length: 16 residues. CDR3 amino acids: CASSPLGGGGNQPQHF. In DNA, the CDR3 is TGTGCCAGCTCACCATTAGGCGGGGGTGGCAATCAGCCCCAGCATTTT.

The rearrangement joins TRBV7-2 to TRBJ2-3, with a weak D call TRBD2 (5 bases). This CDR3 is built from 16 residues. Trimming cost V 0 bases and J 0 bases, with 10 bases left between them. Per germline, CDR1 SGHTA and CDR2 FQGNSA. CDR3 coding DNA: TGTGCCAGCAGCTTAGCCCGAGCGGCTAGCACAGATACGCAGTATTTT. Translation gives CASSLARAASTDTQYF.

The chain recombines TRBV5-1 with TRBJ2-3; no firm D call. The CDR3 spans 14 residues. The germline V gene has CDR1 SGHRS and CDR2 YFSETQ. V was trimmed by 0 bases and J by 4 bases, leaving 9 bases between them. The DNA for the CDR3 is TGCGCCAGCAGCTTGGCCGGGCCACCAGATACGCAGTATTTT. Residues: CASSLAGPPDTQYF.

This clone was seen just once. Since a much larger clone is just one base distant, this may be a read error. In the same sample, other DNA sequences code for this CDR3. This chain joins TRBV20-1 and TRBJ1-1; D may be TRBD1 (6 bases). Looked up from germline, CDR1 is DFQATT and CDR2 is SNEGSKA (reference sequence). The V and J ends lost 6 bases and 1 base respectively, with 6 bases between them. The length of the CDR3 is 11 residues. The CDR3 DNA sequence: TGCAGTGCGACAGGGAACACTGAAGCTTTCTTT. Protein: CSATGNTEAFF.

The chain combines TRBV28 with TRBJ1-1; the D gene is possibly TRBD1 (5 bases). V was shortened by 3 bases and J by 4 bases, with 15 bases between the two germline ends. Germline CDR1 MDHEN, CDR2 SYDVKM. The CDR3 has 15 residues. The CDR3 sequence is CASSFAGGWGTEAFF. CDR3 bases: TGTGCCAGCAGTTTCGCTGGGGGATGGGGCACTGAAGCTTTCTTT. Full variable domain (missing parts from reference TRBV28 and TRBJ1-1): DVKVTQSSRYLVKRTGEKVFLECVQDMDHENMFWYRQDPGLGLRLIYFSYDVKMKEKGDIPEGYSVSREKKERFSLILESASTNQTSMYLCASSFAGGWGTEAFFGQGTRLTVV.

V gene TRBV28 combines with J gene TRBJ1-2; D not resolved. Germline lookup yields CDR1 MDHEN and CDR2 SYDVKM. Trimming took 5 bases from V and 2 from J, leaving 9 bases between them. This CDR3 spans 13 amino acids. The CDR3 loop is CASSNTGNYGYTF. CDR3 coding DNA: TGTGCCAGCAGTAACACCGGGAACTATGGCTACACCTTC.